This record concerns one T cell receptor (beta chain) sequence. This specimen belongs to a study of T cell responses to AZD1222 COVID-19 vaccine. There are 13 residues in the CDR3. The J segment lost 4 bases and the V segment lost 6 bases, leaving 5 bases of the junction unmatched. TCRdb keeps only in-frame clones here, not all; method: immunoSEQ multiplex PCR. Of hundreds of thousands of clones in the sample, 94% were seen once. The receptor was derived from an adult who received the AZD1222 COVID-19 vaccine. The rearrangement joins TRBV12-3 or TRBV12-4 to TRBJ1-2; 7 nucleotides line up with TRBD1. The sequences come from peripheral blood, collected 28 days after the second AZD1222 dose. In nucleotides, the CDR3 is TGTGCCAGCAGATTCCGGGACAGCTATGGCTACACCTTC. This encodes CASRFRDSYGYTF.